Listed here are 21 T cell receptor beta chains from one sample, sequenced in a study of OX40 agonist ivuxolimab in advanced cancers. Some clones are missing from TCRdb's copy, which holds only in-frame ones; the method was immunoSEQ multiplex PCR. The sample contains some 78,000 clones, 70% to 90% of which appear only once. Sample: CD4+ or CD8+ T cells sorted from blood, taken in a trial of the OX40 agonist ivuxolimab. These receptor sequences come from an adult with an advanced solid tumor such as melanoma, head and neck, liver or kidney cancer.

The chain joins TRBV9 to TRBJ2-2; 7 bases match TRBD2. V trimming: 1 base; J trimming: 6 bases; junction bases outside the gene matches: 9. The CDR3 extends over 16 amino acids. From germline, CDR1 is SGDLS and CDR2 YYNGEE. The CDR3 DNA follows: TGTGCCAGCAGCGTATCTCCGGGGGGTACCTCCGGGGAGCTGTTTTTT. It is translated as CASSVSPGGTSGELFF.

The rearrangement joins TRBV2 to TRBJ1-4, with no clear D. This CDR3 region has 13 residues. Trimming shortened V by 4 bases and J by 7 bases, and 10 bases separated the two germline ends. CDR1 is SNHLY, CDR2 FYNNEI, per germline. The CDR3, as DNA: TGTGCCAGCAGTGCCCTTGTAGCTGAAAAACTGTTTTTT. Its protein product is CASSALVAEKLFF.

V gene TRBV5-6 combines with J gene TRBJ1-1, with D possibly being TRBD1 (6 bases). The V and J ends lost 4 bases and 4 bases respectively, with 11 bases between them. CDR3 size: 13 residues. The germline gives CDR1 SGHDT, CDR2 YYEEEE. CDR3 nucleotides: TGTGCCAGCAGCGCCCGAGGGGGCACTGAAGCTTTCTTT. Residues: CASSARGGTEAFF.

This clone has a single count. The genes are TRBV5-1 and TRBJ2-1; D unclear. The CDR3 sequence is 15 residues long. The V end lost 2 bases, the J end lost 8 bases, and 17 bases lay between the germline ends. Germline V gene lookup returns CDR1 SGHRS and CDR2 YFSETQ. Written as DNA, the CDR3 is TGCGCCAGCAGCTTCGGCAGGTTATATTCGGATGAGCAGTTCTTC. This gives the protein CASSFGRLYSDEQFF.

This sequence joins TRBV10-1 and TRBJ2-1; weak D call: TRBD2 (6 bases). This CDR3 is built from 20 residues. Germline V gene lookup returns CDR1 WNHNN and CDR2 SYGVQD (reference sequence). V dropped 5 bases and J dropped 0 bases, with 26 bases sitting between them. This chain's CDR3 is CASSKTFSGGKKSSYNEQFF. CDR3 DNA sequence: TGCGCCAGCAGTAAGACTTTTAGTGGGGGGAAAAAGAGCTCCTACAATGAGCAGTTCTTC.

The chain couples TRBV28 to TRBJ1-3; 7 positions agree with TRBD1. The V gene's germline CDR1 is MDHEN and CDR2 SYDVKM. J lost 3 bases, V lost 3 bases, and 5 bases had no gene match. The CDR3 sequence is 15 residues long. The CDR3 region is CASSFIPGGGNTIYF. In DNA form, the CDR3 reads TGTGCCAGCAGTTTTATCCCAGGGGGTGGAAACACCATATATTTT.

J is TRBJ2-7 and V is TRBV5-1, with TRBD1 identical over 8 bases. CDR3 length: 15 amino acids. J lost 6 bases, V lost 4 bases, and 12 bases had no gene match. Germline CDR1 reads SGHRS; CDR2 reads YFSETQ. CDR3 amino acids: CASSLLGGQGTEQYF. The CDR3 nucleotides are TGCGCCAGCAGCCTGCTGGGTGGACAGGGAACCGAGCAGTACTTC. The complete variable domain, with remaining parts taken from reference TRBV5-1 and TRBJ2-7, reads KAGVTQTPRYLIKTRGQQVTLSCSPISGHRSVSWYQQTPGQGLQFLFEYFSETQRNKGNFPGRFSGRQFSNSRSEMNVSTLELGDSALYLCASSLLGGQGTEQYFGPGTRLTVT.

The V and J genes are TRBV10-3 and TRBJ1-3, with 7 bases that match TRBD1. Germline V gene lookup returns CDR1 ENHRY and CDR2 SYGVKD. The trim removed 2 bases at V and 3 bases at J, leaving 10 bases unmatched. The CDR3 has 17 residues. DNA for the CDR3: TGTGCCATCAGTGAGGACGGCGGGACAGCCCATGGAAACACCATATATTTT. Amino acid sequence: CAISEDGGTAHGNTIYF.

The V call is TRBV7-2, the J call TRBJ2-1; no clear D gene. Germline V lookup: CDR1 SGHTA, CDR2 FQGNSA. The CDR3 spans 15 residues. V gave up 1 base and J gave up 2 bases, with 9 bases separating them. CDR3: CASSLGASTYNEQFF. The CDR3 coding sequence is TGTGCCAGCAGCTTAGGGGCTTCGACCTACAATGAGCAGTTCTTC.

V is TRBV9 and J is TRBJ1-4; D gene ambiguous. Germline CDR1 SGDLS, CDR2 YYNGEE. The CDR3 totals 14 residues. V was cut by 4 bases and J by 11 bases, with 18 bases left in between. In nucleotides, the CDR3 is TGTGCCAGCAGCCTGGGAGGGTCCTTAGGGAAACTGTTTTTT. This encodes CASSLGGSLGKLFF.

The rearrangement joins TRBV6-5 to TRBJ2-5, with D maybe TRBD2 (5 bases). The V end was cut by 4 bases, the J end by 4 bases, with 10 bases between. Germline CDR1 MNHEY, CDR2 SVGAGI. The CDR3 is 13 amino acids. The CDR3 DNA sequence: TGTGCCAGCAGTTCCACCGAGGGAGAGACCCAGTACTTC. This encodes CASSSTEGETQYF.

The chain has TRBV6-4 and TRBJ1-1, with D possibly TRBD1 on 6 matching bases. The germline V gene encodes CDR1 MRHNA and CDR2 SNTAGT. With 7 bases removed from V and 0 bases from J, the gap between germline ends came to 9 bases. This CDR3 is 13 amino acids long. The CDR3 sequence is CASKRGMNTEAFF. CDR3 nucleotide sequence: TGTGCCAGCAAAAGGGGGATGAACACTGAAGCTTTCTTT.

This chain uses TRBV14 with TRBJ2-1; D is possibly TRBD2 (5 bases). Germline V gene data show CDR1 as SGHDN and CDR2 as FVKESK. The V end was cut by 4 bases, the J end by 10 bases, with 14 bases between. The CDR3 extends over 13 amino acids. CDR3 in amino acids: CASSRGPFLEQFF. The CDR3 bases are TGTGCCAGCAGCCGAGGGCCTTTCTTGGAGCAGTTCTTC. Based on the CDR3 plus reference TRBV14 and TRBJ2-1, the full variable domain is EAGVTQFPSHSVIEKGQTVTLRCDPISGHDNLYWYRRVMGKEIKFLLHFVKESKQDESGMPNNRFLAERTGGTYSTLKVQPAELEDSGVYFCASSRGPFLEQFFGPGTRLTVL.

V and J are TRBV7-2 and TRBJ1-2; 7 bases match TRBD1. CDR1 and CDR2 from the germline V gene are SGHTA and FQGNSA. The CDR3 is made up of 16 amino acids. The trim removed 2 bases at V and 4 bases at J, leaving 10 bases unmatched. The CDR3 nucleotides read TGTGCCAGCAGCTTACGGAGGACAGGAGTTCTCTATGGCTACACCTTC. Its translation: CASSLRRTGVLYGYTF.

This sequence joins TRBV7-2 and TRBJ1-5, with a possible D match to TRBD1 (6 bases). Germline CDR1 and CDR2: SGHTA and FQGNSA. The CDR3 covers 13 residues. V dropped 3 bases and J dropped 8 bases, with 11 bases sitting between them. The CDR3 protein is CASSFNEGEPQHF. The CDR3 bases are TGTGCCAGCAGCTTTAACGAGGGGGAGCCCCAGCATTTT.

This chain connects TRBV5-1 to TRBJ2-7, with D possibly being TRBD1 (6 bases). The germline CDR1 and CDR2 sequences are SGHRS and YFSETQ. The CDR3 loop spans 17 amino acids. V shed 0 bases and J shed 4 bases, with 20 bases lying between them. DNA of the CDR3: TGCGCCAGCAGCTTGGGCAGGGGATCGAGGCACGCATACGAGCAGTACTTC. Protein sequence: CASSLGRGSRHAYEQYF.

This clone came up a few times. The genes are TRBV18 and TRBJ1-1, with D possibly TRBD1 on 5 matching bases. The CDR3 runs 14 residues. Germline V gives CDR1 KGHSH, CDR2 LQKENI. V shed 2 bases and J shed 0 bases, with 7 bases lying between them. The CDR3 DNA reads TGTGCCAGCTCACCAGGGGGTATGAACACTGAAGCTTTCTTT. Translated, it gives CASSPGGMNTEAFF. Full variable domain (missing parts from reference TRBV18 and TRBJ1-1): NAGVMQNPRHLVRRRGQEARLRCSPMKGHSHVYWYRQLPEEGLKFMVYLQKENIIDESGMPKERFSAEFPKEGPSILRIQQVVRGDSAAYFCASSPGGMNTEAFFGQGTRLTVV.

The genes are TRBV18 and TRBJ2-7; D not certain. From germline, CDR1 is KGHSH and CDR2 LQKENI. This CDR3 spans 11 amino acids. V lost 3 bases and J 6 bases, leaving 6 bases between the germline ends. CDR3 sequence: CASSPEGEQYF. The CDR3 DNA is TGTGCCAGCTCACCCGAAGGCGAGCAGTACTTC.

The rearrangement links TRBV15 to TRBJ2-2; 7 bases are shared with TRBD1. CDR1 and CDR2 (germline): LNHNV, YYDKDF (reference sequence). Trimming at V came to 5 bases and at J to 7 bases, leaving 7 bases not matched to a gene. The CDR3 covers 14 residues. CDR3 DNA sequence: TGTGCCACCAGCGAGGGGGCGCGGAACGGGGAGCTGTTTTTT. Translated: CATSEGARNGELFF.

The CDR3 here is CASSVDEDRGKRSAFF. The DNA for the CDR3 is TGTGCCAGCAGCGTGGACGAGGACAGGGGGAAGAGGAGCGCTTTCTTT. The gene calls are TRBV9 and TRBJ1-1; 10 nucleotides match TRBD1. Germline values: CDR1 SGDLS, CDR2 YYNGEE. The CDR3 has 16 residues. After removal of 2 bases from V and 11 bases from J, the junction contained 15 bases not matched to a gene.

A remark on this clone: Germline is not matched at one junction end, which may reflect a read error. The chain combines TRBV13 with TRBJ1-5, with D possibly matching TRBD1 (5 bases). Looked up from germline, CDR1 is PRHDT and CDR2 is FYEKMQ (reference sequence). The CDR3 length is 17 residues. As DNA, the CDR3 is TGTGCCAGCAGCTTATTACGCTCAGGGTCTTCCAATAAGCCCCAGCATTTT. Amino acid sequence: CASSLLRSGSSNKPQHF. Supplemented by reference TRBV13 and TRBJ1-5, the full variable domain reads AAGVIQSPRHLIKEKRETATLKCYPIPRHDTVYWYQQGPGQDPQFLISFYEKMQSDKGSIPDRFSAQQFSDYHSELNMSSLELGDSALYFCASSLLRSGSSNKPQHFGDGTRLSIL.